This TCR beta chain was identified in a study of identical twins. General study points: For out-of-frame beta sequences, excess twin sharing was weaker. Cross-sectional statistical analysis was relied on for the conclusions, without the same donors being followed.

Per germline, CDR1 DFQATT and CDR2 SNEGSKA (reference sequence). The CDR3 runs 14 residues. V was clipped by 1 base and J by 3 bases, with 12 bases between them. This clonotype has only a few counts. Its antigen is undetermined. cDNA molecules carried unique molecular identifiers, and template switching added a universal primer site. One entry per CDR3 protein, called by TCRdb with MiXCR from the 5' RACE reads. In the table there are fewer than 250,000 distinct CDR3 sequences, around 10% of which are singletons. The sequence derives from a woman aged 18-30 years in good health. The rearrangement links TRBV20-1 to TRBJ1-2, with D possibly being TRBD1 (5 bases). Sequencing input: memory (CD45RO+) T cells sorted from blood. The DNA for the CDR3 is TGCAGTGCTAGAGGCGGGGGATTATACTATGGCTACACCTTC. It specifies CSARGGGLYYGYTF.